One sample yielded the 28 T cell receptor beta chains listed below, sequenced in a study of blood T cell repertoires in COVID-19. TCRdb keeps only in-frame clones here, not all; method: immunoSEQ multiplex PCR. The profile shows 270,000 or so clones, around 89% of them singletons. Specimen: peripheral blood. All receptors derive from a man aged 40-49 years with acute or convalescent COVID-19.

This chain uses TRBV15 with TRBJ2-4, with D perhaps matching TRBD1 (6 bases). The ends were cut back, 1 base at V and 8 bases at J, with 12 bases in the middle. The V gene's germline CDR1 is LNHNV and CDR2 YYDKDF (reference sequence). The CDR3 consists of 14 residues. The CDR3 DNA reads TGTGCCACCAGCAGAGGAACAGGGTATGACATTCAGTACTTC. Translation: CATSRGTGYDIQYF.

Remarks on this clone: The same CDR3 can be traced to other DNA sequences in this sample. V gene TRBV5-1 combines with J gene TRBJ2-7; 12 bases align to TRBD1. CDR1 and CDR2 (germline): SGHRS, YFSETQ. The CDR3 runs to 15 residues. The V gene end was trimmed by 0 bases and the J gene end by 4 bases; junction bases not matched to a gene: 2. For the CDR3, the DNA is TGCGCCAGCAGCTTGGGGGGACAGGGGGCGTACGAGCAGTACTTC. Encoded protein: CASSLGGQGAYEQYF.

CDR3 loop: CAWSVLGSQPQHF. Here the CDR3 DNA reads TGTGCCTGGAGTGTACTGGGGAGTCAGCCCCAGCATTTT. The chain combines TRBV30 with TRBJ1-5; no clear D. Germline values: CDR1 GTSNPN, CDR2 SVGIG (reference sequence). Trimming cost V 0 bases and J 6 bases, with 9 bases left between them. The CDR3 sequence is 13 residues long.

The chain joins TRBV2 to TRBJ2-4; perhaps TRBD1 as D (5 bases). The CDR3 is 16 residues long. Germline V gene sequence: CDR1 SNHLY, CDR2 FYNNEI. Trimming removed 5 bases at V and 0 bases at J, with 14 bases between. As DNA, the CDR3 is TGTGCCAGCAGTCCCTTTACAGGTTTAGCCAAAAACATTCAGTACTTC. Protein product: CASSPFTGLAKNIQYF.

V and J are TRBV11-3 and TRBJ1-2; D remains unclear. With 1 base removed from V and 9 bases from J, the gap between germline ends came to 15 bases. The CDR3 spans 14 residues. In germline, CDR1 is SGHNT, CDR2 YENEEA. The CDR3 nucleotides read TGTGCCAGCAGCTTAGGTGGTTTACCTGAGAGCTACACCTTC. The encoded protein is CASSLGGLPESYTF.

V and J are TRBV2 and TRBJ2-7; D unclear. Looked up from germline, CDR1 is SNHLY and CDR2 is FYNNEI. The length of the CDR3 is 14 residues. Trimming took off 7 bases at V and 1 base at J, with 14 bases between the two ends. The CDR3, as DNA: TGTGCCAGCACCTTAGACGCGACTTCCTACGAGCAGTACTTC. It specifies CASTLDATSYEQYF.

This clone came up a few times. The chain recombines TRBV19 with TRBJ1-5, with 9 bases identical to TRBD1. Germline assignment: CDR1 LNHDA and CDR2 SQIVND (reference sequence). This CDR3 has 17 residues. The V and J ends lost 6 bases and 2 bases, in that order; junction bases with no gene match: 11. CDR3 sequence: CASRTSGQGLGNQPQHF. The CDR3 DNA reads TGTGCCAGTAGGACCTCCGGACAGGGGTTGGGCAATCAGCCCCAGCATTTT.

The DNA for the CDR3 is TGTGCCAGCAGCCTTGGACAGGGAGGATACGAGCAGTACTTC. Its protein product is CASSLGQGGYEQYF. The rearrangement uses TRBV7-2 and TRBJ2-7; 8 bases line up with TRBD1. The V and J ends lost 5 bases and 4 bases, in that order; junction bases with no gene match: 7. The CDR3 contains 14 residues. The germline V gene encodes CDR1 SGHTA and CDR2 FQGNSA.

The chain recombines TRBV28 with TRBJ2-1; D may be TRBD1 (7 bases). Germline CDR1 and CDR2: MDHEN and SYDVKM. With 7 bases removed from V and 4 bases from J, the gap between germline ends came to 17 bases. The CDR3 sequence is 15 residues long. In DNA, the CDR3 is TGTGCCAGCACCCTAGGCGGGACAGTATACAATGAGCAGTTCTTC. Protein product: CASTLGGTVYNEQFF.

The chain couples TRBV5-1 to TRBJ2-2; possibly TRBD2 for D (6 bases). The CDR3 sequence is 16 residues long. CDR1 and CDR2 from the germline V gene are SGHRS and YFSETQ. Trimming pared 0 bases from V and 5 bases from J, leaving 14 bases between. CDR3 sequence reads: CASSLEAGRRTGELFF. The CDR3 bases are TGCGCCAGCAGCTTGGAGGCAGGGAGGAGGACCGGGGAGCTGTTTTTT.

The chain is built from TRBV2 and TRBJ1-5, with 7 nucleotides matching TRBD1. The germline V gene encodes CDR1 SNHLY and CDR2 FYNNEI. The CDR3 has 14 residues. V dropped 5 bases and J dropped 5; count of bases not matched to a gene: 6. The CDR3 region has the DNA TGTGCCAGCAGTTTCGCGACAGGGTATCAGCCCCAGCATTTT. Translation gives CASSFATGYQPQHF.

The CDR3 is CASSEQGDYGYTF. CDR3 DNA sequence: TGCGCCAGCAGCGAACAGGGTGACTATGGCTACACCTTC. V and J are TRBV5-1 and TRBJ1-2, with TRBD1 as a possible D gene (6 bases). The CDR3 extends over 13 amino acids. Germline V CDR1 and CDR2: SGHRS, YFSETQ. Trimming took off 4 bases at V and 3 bases at J, with 10 bases between the two ends.

The chain employs TRBV5-4 and TRBJ1-1, with 8 bases lining up with TRBD1. The V gene end was trimmed by 2 bases and the J gene end by 4 bases; junction bases not matched to a gene: 7. This CDR3 is 15 amino acids long. The germline CDR1 and CDR2 sequences are SGHNT and YYREEE (reference sequence). CDR3 protein: CASSFGGQGGTEAFF. Written as DNA, the CDR3 is TGTGCCAGCAGCTTCGGAGGACAGGGAGGCACTGAAGCTTTCTTT.

The chain recombines TRBV7-9 with TRBJ1-2, with D hard to call. The ends were cut back, 2 bases at V and 5 bases at J, with 12 bases in the middle. CDR1 and CDR2 from the germline V gene are SEHNR and FQNEAQ (reference sequence). The CDR3 extends over 14 amino acids. This chain's CDR3 is CASSLYQAQYGYTF. CDR3 DNA sequence: TGTGCCAGCAGCTTATATCAGGCTCAGTATGGCTACACCTTC.

V usage is TRBV2 and J usage is TRBJ2-2; no reliable D call. Looked up from germline, CDR1 is SNHLY and CDR2 is FYNNEI. V was shortened by 4 bases and J by 6 bases, with 6 bases between the two germline ends. CDR3 length: 12 residues. The CDR3 here is CASSAVAGELFF. CDR3 nucleotide sequence: TGTGCCAGCAGTGCTGTTGCCGGGGAGCTGTTTTTT.

This chain connects TRBV7-9 to TRBJ1-2; D remains unclear. Germline V CDR1 and CDR2: SEHNR, FQNEAQ (reference sequence). The CDR3 runs 11 residues. V was trimmed by 5 bases and J by 10 bases, leaving 11 bases between them. For the CDR3, the DNA is TGTGCCAGCAGCCCCCCCGTGGCCTACACCTTC. It yields the protein CASSPPVAYTF.

The gene calls are TRBV6-2 or TRBV6-3 and TRBJ2-7, with D tentatively TRBD2 (5 bases). With 2 bases removed from V and 7 bases from J, the gap between germline ends came to 9 bases. The length of the CDR3 is 12 residues. Looked up from germline, CDR1 is MNHEY and CDR2 is SVGEGT. This CDR3 reads CASSYIPGEQYF. CDR3 DNA sequence: TGTGCCAGCAGTTACATCCCGGGAGAGCAGTACTTC.

The rearrangement joins TRBV7-8 to TRBJ1-6; TRBD1 is a possible D gene (6 bases). CDR1 and CDR2 (germline): SGHVS, FQNEAQ. The length of the CDR3 is 14 residues. Trimming shortened V by 2 bases and J by 6 bases, and 8 bases separated the two germline ends. CDR3 region: CASSLTGINSPLHF. The DNA for the CDR3 is TGTGCCAGCAGCTTAACAGGGATTAATTCACCCCTCCACTTT.

This clone was seen a single time. V and J are TRBV5-4 and TRBJ2-3; 12 bases agree with TRBD2. From germline, CDR1 is SGHNT and CDR2 YYREEE (reference sequence). V dropped 5 bases and J dropped 2; count of bases not matched to a gene: 3. The CDR3 covers 15 residues. CDR3 residues: CASRSSGGATDTQYF. In DNA form, the CDR3 reads TGTGCCAGCAGGTCTAGCGGGGGGGCCACAGATACGCAGTATTTT. Full variable domain (remainder filled in from reference TRBV5-4 and TRBJ2-3): ETGVTQSPTHLIKTRGQQVTLRCSSQSGHNTVSWYQQALGQGPQFIFQYYREEENGRGNFPPRFSGLQFPNYSSELNVNALELDDSALYLCASRSSGGATDTQYFGPGTRLTVL.

V is TRBV7-8 and J is TRBJ1-1; D call uncertain. Between the trimmed V and J ends, which lost 5 bases and 6 bases, there was a span of 13 bases. This CDR3 comprises 13 residues. Germline values: CDR1 SGHVS, CDR2 FQNEAQ. DNA of the CDR3: TGTGCCAGCAGCCCCCCCAGAACCGCTGAAGCTTTCTTT. Its translation: CASSPPRTAEAFF. Combining the CDR3 with reference TRBV7-8 and TRBJ1-1 gives the whole variable domain GAGVSQSPRYKVAKRGQDVALRCDPISGHVSLFWYQQALGQGPEFLTYFQNEAQLDKSGLPSDRFFAERPEGSVSTLKIQRTQQEDSAVYLCASSPPRTAEAFFGQGTRLTVV.

The chain employs TRBV7-2 and TRBJ2-1; TRBD1 is a possible D gene (5 bases). CDR1 SGHTA and CDR2 FQGNSA come from the germline V gene. This CDR3 region has 14 residues. Trimming took off 3 bases at V and 4 bases at J, with 10 bases between the two ends. The CDR3 DNA reads TGTGCCAGCAGCTTGCAGGGTCAATACAATGAGCAGTTCTTC. Translated: CASSLQGQYNEQFF.

The rearrangement uses TRBV18 and TRBJ1-4; D is undetermined. CDR1 and CDR2 (germline): KGHSH, LQKENI. The CDR3 contains 17 residues. Trimming shortened V by 6 bases and J by 8 bases, and 25 bases separated the two germline ends. The CDR3 sequence is CASSRTAASSPGEKLFF. The DNA of the CDR3 is TGTGCCAGCTCCCGAACGGCGGCTAGCTCTCCGGGGGAAAAACTGTTTTTT.

The chain recombines TRBV7-9 with TRBJ2-7; D perhaps matches TRBD1 (6 bases). The CDR3 is made up of 14 amino acids. Per the germline V gene, CDR1 is SEHNR and CDR2 is FQNEAQ (reference sequence). Trimming took 1 base from V and 1 from J, leaving 8 bases between them. The CDR3 DNA sequence: TGTGCCAGCAGCTTAGAGGGGGAATCCTACGAGCAGTACTTC. It is translated as CASSLEGESYEQYF. Full variable domain (remainder filled in from reference TRBV7-9 and TRBJ2-7): DTGVSQNPRHKITKRGQNVTFRCDPISEHNRLYWYRQTLGQGPEFLTYFQNEAQLEKSRLLSDRFSAERPKGSFSTLEIQRTEQGDSAMYLCASSLEGESYEQYFGPGTRLTVT.

The rearrangement uses TRBV6-5 and TRBJ1-1; TRBD1 agrees at 7 bases. J gave up 3 bases and V 10 bases, and 8 bases lay outside the gene matches. The CDR3 has 13 residues. CDR1 is MNHEY, CDR2 SVGAGI, per germline. CDR3 sequence (DNA): TGTGCCATTTCGGACAGGCTTTACACTGAAGCTTTCTTT. Its translation: CAISDRLYTEAFF.

The rearrangement links TRBV7-2 to TRBJ1-2, with D possibly TRBD1 on 6 matching bases. Germline CDR1 SGHTA, CDR2 FQGNSA. This CDR3 region has 13 residues. V was pared by 7 bases and J by 8 bases, with 17 bases between. The chain's CDR3 is CASIVDRTHGYTF. DNA of the CDR3: TGTGCCAGCATTGTTGACAGGACCCACGGCTACACCTTC. Full variable domain (rest looked up from reference TRBV7-2 and TRBJ1-2): GAGVSQSPSNKVTEKGKDVELRCDPISGHTALYWYRQSLGQGLEFLIYFQGNSAPDKSGLPSDRFSAERTGGSVSTLTIQRTQQEDSAVYLCASIVDRTHGYTFGSGTRLTVV.

CDR3 protein: CASSRLENTEAFF. CDR3 coding DNA: TGCGCCAGCAGCCGACTAGAGAACACTGAAGCTTTCTTT. The rearrangement links TRBV5-1 to TRBJ1-1; the D is unclear. Germline V gene lookup returns CDR1 SGHRS and CDR2 YFSETQ. CDR3 length: 13 residues. V was clipped by 4 bases and J by 1 base, with 8 bases between them. Drawing the rest from reference TRBV5-1 and TRBJ1-1, the complete variable domain is KAGVTQTPRYLIKTRGQQVTLSCSPISGHRSVSWYQQTPGQGLQFLFEYFSETQRNKGNFPGRFSGRQFSNSRSEMNVSTLELGDSALYLCASSRLENTEAFFGQGTRLTVV.

The chain uses TRBV5-4 and TRBJ2-2, with 7 bases aligning to TRBD1. CDR1 is SGHNT, CDR2 YYREEE, per germline (reference sequence). The ends lost 4 bases at V and 4 bases at J; junction bases unmatched: 7. CDR3 length: 15 amino acids. The CDR3 loop reads CASSPRQGFTGELFF. The CDR3 nucleotides are TGTGCCAGCAGCCCCCGACAGGGCTTCACCGGGGAGCTGTTTTTT.

This clone was detected only once. The V gene is TRBV24-1, the J gene TRBJ2-7; TRBD1 is a possible D gene (6 bases). Trimming took off 12 bases at V and 0 bases at J, with 23 bases between the two ends. CDR3 length equals 16 residues. Germline CDR1 is KGHDR and CDR2 is SFDVKD. The CDR3 protein is CAYHLGQTQLSYEQYF. CDR3 DNA: TGTGCCTACCATTTAGGACAGACCCAACTCTCCTACGAGCAGTACTTC.